The 21 T cell receptor beta chains in this list originate from one sample, sequenced in a study of identifying expanded T cells in peripheral blood. TCRdb's copy holds only in-frame clones and misses some; the assay was immunoSEQ multiplex PCR. The sample yields 70,000 or so clones, almost 90% seen once. Sequences were obtained from blood. These receptors were collected from a person aged 18-70 years in good health.

The chain has TRBV5-1 and TRBJ1-1, with D possibly TRBD1 on 5 matching bases. Germline V CDR1 and CDR2: SGHRS, YFSETQ. CDR3 size: 16 residues. Trimming took off 0 bases at V and 1 base at J, with 13 bases between the two ends. The CDR3 is CASSLVQGPRNTEAFF. For the CDR3, the DNA is TGCGCCAGCAGCTTGGTCCAGGGACCTCGGAACACTGAAGCTTTCTTT.

The rearrangement joins TRBV6-1 to TRBJ1-2; no firm D call. CDR1 is MNHNS, CDR2 SASEGT, per germline. V lost 0 bases and J 8 bases, leaving 10 bases between the germline ends. This CDR3 has 13 residues. For the CDR3, the DNA is TGTGCCAGCAGTGAAGCGCGGGGTCGGGGCTACACCTTC. Residues: CASSEARGRGYTF.

The chain carries TRBV2 and TRBJ1-5; TRBD1 might be the D (5 bases). Germline V gene data show CDR1 as SNHLY and CDR2 as FYNNEI. CDR3 size: 13 residues. V gave up 0 bases and J gave up 9 bases, with 9 bases separating them. CDR3 nucleotides: TGTGCCAGCAGTGAAGCGGGCGGGGGGCCCCAGCATTTT. It codes for CASSEAGGGPQHF.

For the CDR3, the DNA is TGCAGCGTTGGAGCAGGGCCTTCCGGGGAGCTGTTTTTT. This sequence encodes CSVGAGPSGELFF. The chain couples TRBV29-1 to TRBJ2-2; D may be TRBD1 (5 bases). The germline V gene has CDR1 SQVTM and CDR2 ANQGSEA. Trimming took off 4 bases at V and 6 bases at J, with 12 bases between the two ends. This CDR3 contains 13 residues.

This clone has a single count. V and J are TRBV18 and TRBJ2-7, with D perhaps given as TRBD1 or TRBD2 (5 bases each). There are 15 residues in the CDR3. CDR1 is KGHSH, CDR2 LQKENI, per germline. Trimming shortened V by 3 bases and J by 2 bases, and 14 bases separated the two germline ends. Here the CDR3 DNA reads TGTGCCAGCTCACCCACCCGGGACGGACCCTACGAGCAGTACTTC. Its protein product is CASSPTRDGPYEQYF.

This clone was seen a few times. The gene calls are TRBV7-2 and TRBJ2-7; D gene uncertain. The V end was cut by 0 bases, the J end by 0 bases, with 9 bases between. CDR3 length: 15 amino acids. Germline-derived CDR1 and CDR2 are SGHTA and FQGNSA. The CDR3, as DNA: TGTGCCAGCAGCTTAGCGTACGGCCCCTCCTACGAGCAGTACTTC. Protein: CASSLAYGPSYEQYF.

In its sample, this clone was seen once. The V gene is TRBV19, the J gene TRBJ2-7, with no clear D. Trimming left V 5 bases short and J 4 bases short, with 18 bases between. The CDR3 loop spans 15 amino acids. Germline assignment: CDR1 LNHDA and CDR2 SQIVND (reference sequence). The CDR3 bases are TGTGCCAGTAGTGCCCAGACGAAAGGAGTTTACGAGCAGTACTTC. Translated: CASSAQTKGVYEQYF.

V is TRBV27 and J is TRBJ2-3, with TRBD2 matching over 7 bases. This CDR3 has 14 amino acids. CDR1 and CDR2 from the germline V gene are MNHEY and SMNVEV (reference sequence). V lost 1 base and J lost 4; bases outside the gene matches: 2. The CDR3 DNA reads TGTGCCAGCAGTTTATGGACTAGACCAGATACGCAGTATTTT. This translates into CASSLWTRPDTQYF.

The rearrangement links TRBV5-1 to TRBJ1-1; 9 nucleotides align to TRBD1. Per the germline V gene, CDR1 is SGHRS and CDR2 is YFSETQ. The CDR3 covers 12 residues. V was clipped by 3 bases and J by 8 bases; unmatched bases: 2. CDR3 region: CASSWGTGEAFF. The CDR3 DNA is TGCGCCAGCAGCTGGGGGACAGGGGAAGCTTTCTTT.

This clone occurred a few times. The chain couples TRBV11-2 to TRBJ1-2, with 9 nucleotides matching TRBD1. The CDR3 extends over 14 amino acids. Germline assignment: CDR1 SGHAT and CDR2 FQNNGV. V lost 4 bases to trimming and J lost 10 bases; unmatched junction nucleotides: 10. This CDR3 is CASSSTGTGTAYTF. As DNA, the CDR3 is TGTGCCAGCAGCTCTACCGGGACAGGGACTGCCTACACCTTC.

CDR3: CASSQDHGLATDTQYF. The CDR3 DNA is TGTGCCAGCAGCCAAGATCACGGACTAGCGACAGATACGCAGTATTTT. The gene calls are TRBV14 and TRBJ2-3; 9 bases align to TRBD2. Germline V gives CDR1 SGHDN, CDR2 FVKESK. The CDR3 loop spans 16 amino acids. After removal of 0 bases from V and 3 bases from J, the junction contained 4 bases not matched to a gene. Complete variable domain (other parts from reference TRBV14 and TRBJ2-3): EAGVTQFPSHSVIEKGQTVTLRCDPISGHDNLYWYRRVMGKEIKFLLHFVKESKQDESGMPNNRFLAERTGGTYSTLKVQPAELEDSGVYFCASSQDHGLATDTQYFGPGTRLTVL.

The chain employs TRBV7-6 and TRBJ1-2, with unresolved D. The CDR3 is 13 residues long. Germline assignment: CDR1 SGHVS and CDR2 FNYEAQ. V was trimmed by 3 bases and J by 6 bases, leaving 11 bases between them. The CDR3 DNA reads as TGTGCCAGCAGCTTGGGAATAGACAATGGCTACACCTTC. Encoded protein: CASSLGIDNGYTF.

The chain combines TRBV5-5 with TRBJ2-3; either TRBD1 or TRBD2 may fit D (5 bases each). V dropped 4 bases and J dropped 3 bases, with 27 bases sitting between them. CDR3 length: 19 residues. Per the germline V gene, CDR1 is SGHKS and CDR2 is YYEKEE (reference sequence). The CDR3 DNA sequence: TGTGCCAGCAGCCTGCCCGGGACCCTATCTTTCCTAGGAACAGATACGCAGTATTTT. Translation gives CASSLPGTLSFLGTDTQYF.

This clone was picked up one time. Compared with germline, one end of the junction differs, possibly owing to a read error. The chain combines TRBV2 with TRBJ1-1; 8 bases agree with TRBD1. This CDR3 has 12 residues. In germline, CDR1 is SNHLY, CDR2 FYNNEI. The CDR3 spells CASIETGGKAFF. The CDR3 nucleotides are TGTGCCAGCATTGAAACAGGGGGTAAAGCTTTCTTT.

This clone was observed once. The chain carries TRBV7-9 and TRBJ2-6, with 10 bases fitting TRBD2. Germline CDR1 and CDR2: SEHNR and FQNEAQ (reference sequence). The CDR3 has 18 amino acids. With 7 bases clipped from V and 1 base from J, the junction kept 10 bases outside the gene matches. Written as DNA, the CDR3 is TGTGCCAGCACCGAAACTAGCGGGAAAGGTTCTGGGGCCAACGTCCTGACTTTC. Its translation is CASTETSGKGSGANVLTF.

The genes are TRBV6-5 and TRBJ1-1; D perhaps matches TRBD1 (6 bases). Trimming shortened V by 5 bases and J by 10 bases, and 20 bases separated the two germline ends. The germline CDR1 and CDR2 sequences are MNHEY and SVGAGI. This CDR3 is 14 amino acids long. The CDR3 bases are TGTGCCAGCAGTCCTGGGGGCACGGCGGGAATAGCTTTCTTT. Translating it yields CASSPGGTAGIAFF.

The V gene is TRBV7-2, the J gene TRBJ1-1; D is possibly TRBD1 (6 bases). The V end lost 4 bases, the J end lost 1 base, and 7 bases lay between the germline ends. The CDR3 sequence is 13 residues long. Germline CDR1 reads SGHTA; CDR2 reads FQGNSA. As DNA, the CDR3 is TGTGCCAGCAGCTCGACAGGGAACACTGAAGCTTTCTTT. Amino acids: CASSSTGNTEAFF. The variable domain in full, with the rest retrieved from reference TRBV7-2 and TRBJ1-1, is GAGVSQSPSNKVTEKGKDVELRCDPISGHTALYWYRQSLGQGLEFLIYFQGNSAPDKSGLPSDRFSAERTGGSVSTLTIQRTQQEDSAVYLCASSSTGNTEAFFGQGTRLTVV.

J is TRBJ2-7 and V is TRBV14; 9 nucleotides match TRBD2. This CDR3 is 16 amino acids long. CDR1 SGHDN and CDR2 FVKESK come from the germline V gene. V shed 4 bases and J 0 bases; nucleotides not matched to a gene: 7. CDR3: CASSLRLAALSYEQYF. The CDR3 coding sequence is TGTGCCAGCAGCCTAAGACTAGCGGCACTCTCCTACGAGCAGTACTTC.

The chain carries TRBV5-4 and TRBJ2-2; 7 bases are shared with TRBD2. J lost 1 base, V lost 2 bases, and 2 bases had no gene match. Germline assignment: CDR1 SGHNT and CDR2 YYREEE (reference sequence). This CDR3 region has 15 residues. CDR3 sequence: CASSFGGVNTGELFF. In nucleotides, the CDR3 is TGTGCCAGCAGCTTTGGGGGGGTGAACACCGGGGAGCTGTTTTTT.

A note on this clone: The junction shows a germline mismatch at one end, possibly a read error. The chain couples TRBV5-1 to TRBJ2-3, with D perhaps TRBD2 (7 bases). Germline loops: CDR1 SGHRS, CDR2 YFSETQ. The CDR3 runs to 16 residues. The CDR3 loop is CASNLQSGGRGDTQYF. CDR3 nucleotides: TGCGCCAGCAACTTGCAGTCGGGGGGCCGGGGTGATACGCAGTATTTT. Full variable domain (outside the CDR3, taken from reference TRBV5-1 and TRBJ2-3): KAGVTQTPRYLIKTRGQQVTLSCSPISGHRSVSWYQQTPGQGLQFLFEYFSETQRNKGNFPGRFSGRQFSNSRSEMNVSTLELGDSALYLCASNLQSGGRGDTQYFGPGTRLTVL.

The chain carries TRBV7-9 and TRBJ2-7; the D is unclear. Trimming removed 0 bases at V and 2 bases at J, with 17 bases between. Germline CDR1 and CDR2: SEHNR and FQNEAQ (reference sequence). CDR3 size: 17 residues. In nucleotides, the CDR3 is TGTGCCAGCAGCTTAGCCTCAGTAAGCGAAAACACCTACGAGCAGTACTTC. Protein product: CASSLASVSENTYEQYF.